This T cell receptor beta chain was identified in a study of cytomegalovirus exposure and HLA in healthy donors. Study summary: A subsequent analysis stated that the 90 to 150 validation repertoires were run on the same platform as the 600 to 750 first-cohort repertoires.

The study, taken as a whole, reports: In a later analysis, first-cohort TCR clusters were found to tend to co-occur in the roughly 120 validation repertoires. Researchers counted 180 or so TCR beta chains as cytomegalovirus-associated.

To note about this clone: Its target is unknown.

The table came from immunoSEQ multiplex PCR; TCRdb's copy has only in-frame clones and leaves some out. Of over 250,000 clones in the sample, around 87% were seen once. The germline CDR1 and CDR2 sequences are SGHVS and FQNEAQ. The V end was cut by 7 bases, the J end by 0 bases, with 18 bases between. CDR3 length: 16 amino acids. This chain connects TRBV7-8 to TRBJ2-5, with D maybe TRBD2 (5 bases). Sequencing used PBMCs. The sequence was collected from a woman between 25 and 40 years old in good health and CMV-seropositive. CDR3 sequence (DNA): TGTGCCAGCATCCCTAGTAAGAGGGATTACCAAGAGACCCAGTACTTC. It encodes CASIPSKRDYQETQYF.